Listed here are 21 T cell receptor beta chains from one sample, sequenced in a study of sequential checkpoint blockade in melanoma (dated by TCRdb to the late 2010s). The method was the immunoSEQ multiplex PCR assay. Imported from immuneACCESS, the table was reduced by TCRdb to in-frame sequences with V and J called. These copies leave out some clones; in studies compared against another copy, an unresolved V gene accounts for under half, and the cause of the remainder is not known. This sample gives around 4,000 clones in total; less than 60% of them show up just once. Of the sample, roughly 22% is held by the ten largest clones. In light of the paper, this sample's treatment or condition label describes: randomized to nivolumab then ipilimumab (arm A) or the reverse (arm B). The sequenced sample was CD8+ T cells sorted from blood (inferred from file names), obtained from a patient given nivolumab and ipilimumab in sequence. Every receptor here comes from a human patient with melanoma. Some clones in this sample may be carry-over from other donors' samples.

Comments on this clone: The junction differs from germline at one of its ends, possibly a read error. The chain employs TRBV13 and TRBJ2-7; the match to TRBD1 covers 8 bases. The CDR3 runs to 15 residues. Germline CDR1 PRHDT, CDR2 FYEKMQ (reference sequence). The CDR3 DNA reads TGCGCCAGCAGCCCCGGGACAGGAGAAGGCTACGAGCAGTACTTC. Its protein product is CASSPGTGEGYEQYF.

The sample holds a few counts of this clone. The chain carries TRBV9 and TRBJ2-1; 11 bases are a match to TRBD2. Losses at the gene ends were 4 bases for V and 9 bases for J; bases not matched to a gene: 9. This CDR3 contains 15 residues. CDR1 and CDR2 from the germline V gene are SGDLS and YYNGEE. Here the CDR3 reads CASSLHSGTSGEQFF. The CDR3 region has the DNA TGTGCCAGCAGCCTACATTCCGGGACTAGCGGTGAGCAGTTCTTC. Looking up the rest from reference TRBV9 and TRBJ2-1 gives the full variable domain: DSGVTQTPKHLITATGQRVTLRCSPRSGDLSVYWYQQSLDQGLQFLIQYYNGEERAKGNILERFSAQQFPDLHSELNLSSLELGDSALYFCASSLHSGTSGEQFFGPGTRLTVL.

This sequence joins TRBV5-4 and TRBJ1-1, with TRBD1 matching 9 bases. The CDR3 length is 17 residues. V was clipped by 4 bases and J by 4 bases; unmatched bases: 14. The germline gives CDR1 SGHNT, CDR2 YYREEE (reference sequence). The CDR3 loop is CASSRFPYRGRVTEAFF. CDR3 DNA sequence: TGTGCCAGCAGCCGGTTCCCTTACAGGGGGCGGGTCACTGAAGCTTTCTTT.

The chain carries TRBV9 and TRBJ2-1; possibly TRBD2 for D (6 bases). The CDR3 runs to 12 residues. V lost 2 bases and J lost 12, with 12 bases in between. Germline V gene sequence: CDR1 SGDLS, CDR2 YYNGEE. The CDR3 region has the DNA TGTGCCAGCAGCGTCGAATCGGGGGTGCAGTTCTTC. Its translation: CASSVESGVQFF.

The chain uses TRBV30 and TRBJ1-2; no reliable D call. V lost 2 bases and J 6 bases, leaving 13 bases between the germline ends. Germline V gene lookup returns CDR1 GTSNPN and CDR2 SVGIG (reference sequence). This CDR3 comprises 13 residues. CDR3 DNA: TGTGCCTGGAGTTACAGCCTTGGCGATGGCTACACCTTC. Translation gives CAWSYSLGDGYTF.

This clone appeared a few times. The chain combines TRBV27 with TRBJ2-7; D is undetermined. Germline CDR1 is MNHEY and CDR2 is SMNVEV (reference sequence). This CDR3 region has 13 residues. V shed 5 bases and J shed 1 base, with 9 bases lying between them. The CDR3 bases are TGTGCCAGCAGTAATGGGCCTTCCTACGAGCAGTACTTC. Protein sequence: CASSNGPSYEQYF.

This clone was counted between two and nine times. The CDR3 is CASSGGPEIETQYF. The CDR3 DNA follows: TGTGCCAGCAGTGGAGGGCCAGAGATAGAGACCCAGTACTTC. The chain joins TRBV2 to TRBJ2-5, with D possibly matching TRBD2 (5 bases). The V gene lost 4 bases and the J gene lost 4 bases, with 13 bases spanning the gap. The CDR3 contains 14 residues. CDR1 is SNHLY, CDR2 FYNNEI, per germline.

CDR3 loop: CASSITGAGYEQYF. In DNA, the CDR3 is TGTGCCAGTAGTATCACAGGGGCAGGCTACGAGCAGTACTTC. This chain links TRBV19 with TRBJ2-7, with TRBD1 matching over 7 bases. The CDR3 length is 14 residues. In germline, CDR1 is LNHDA, CDR2 SQIVND (reference sequence). Trimming at V came to 3 bases and at J to 3 bases, leaving 5 bases not matched to a gene.

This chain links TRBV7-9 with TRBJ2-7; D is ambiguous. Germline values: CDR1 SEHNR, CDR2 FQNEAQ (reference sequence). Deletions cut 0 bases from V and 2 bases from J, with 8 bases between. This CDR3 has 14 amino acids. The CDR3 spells CASSLAWRPYEQYF. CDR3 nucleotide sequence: TGTGCCAGCAGCTTAGCTTGGCGGCCCTACGAGCAGTACTTC.

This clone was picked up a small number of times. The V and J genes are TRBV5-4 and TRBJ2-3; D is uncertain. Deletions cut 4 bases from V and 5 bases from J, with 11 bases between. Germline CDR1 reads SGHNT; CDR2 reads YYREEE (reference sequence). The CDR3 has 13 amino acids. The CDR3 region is CASSQENQDTQYF. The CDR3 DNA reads TGTGCCAGCAGCCAAGAGAATCAAGATACGCAGTATTTT.

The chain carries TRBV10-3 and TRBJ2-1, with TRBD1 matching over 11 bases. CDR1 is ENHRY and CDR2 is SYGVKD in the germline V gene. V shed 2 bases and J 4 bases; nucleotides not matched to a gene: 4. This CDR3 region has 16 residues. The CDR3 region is CAISERGDRGYNEQFF. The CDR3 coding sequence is TGTGCCATCAGTGAGAGGGGGGACAGGGGGTACAATGAGCAGTTCTTC.

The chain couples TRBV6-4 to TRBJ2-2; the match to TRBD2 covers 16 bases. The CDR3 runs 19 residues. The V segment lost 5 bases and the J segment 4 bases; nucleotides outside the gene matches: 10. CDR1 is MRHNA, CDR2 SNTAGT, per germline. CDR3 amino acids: CASSPRGTSGGESTGELFF. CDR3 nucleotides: TGTGCCAGCAGTCCACGCGGGACTAGCGGGGGGGAAAGCACCGGGGAGCTGTTTTTT.

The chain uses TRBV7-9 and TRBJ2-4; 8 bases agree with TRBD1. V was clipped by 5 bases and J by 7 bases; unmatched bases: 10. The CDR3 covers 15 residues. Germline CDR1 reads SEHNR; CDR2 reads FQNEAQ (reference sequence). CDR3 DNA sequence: TGTGCCAGCAGCCTCGGACAGGGTGATATCAACATTCAGTACTTC. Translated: CASSLGQGDINIQYF. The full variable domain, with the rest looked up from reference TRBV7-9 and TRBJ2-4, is DTGVSQNPRHKITKRGQNVTFRCDPISEHNRLYWYRQTLGQGPEFLTYFQNEAQLEKSRLLSDRFSAERPKGSFSTLEIQRTEQGDSAMYLCASSLGQGDINIQYFGAGTRLSVL.

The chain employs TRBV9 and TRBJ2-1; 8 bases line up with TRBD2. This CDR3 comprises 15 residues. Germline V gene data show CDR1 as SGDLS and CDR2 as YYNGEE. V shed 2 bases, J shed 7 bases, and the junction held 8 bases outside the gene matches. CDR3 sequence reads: CASSVGGGLLNEQFF. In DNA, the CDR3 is TGTGCCAGCAGCGTTGGCGGGGGGTTGCTGAATGAGCAGTTCTTC.

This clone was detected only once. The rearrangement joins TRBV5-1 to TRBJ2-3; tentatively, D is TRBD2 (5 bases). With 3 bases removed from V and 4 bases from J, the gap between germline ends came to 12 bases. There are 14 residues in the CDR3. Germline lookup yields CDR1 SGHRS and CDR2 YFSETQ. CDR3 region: CASSSLWRADTQYF. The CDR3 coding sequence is TGCGCCAGCAGCTCGCTATGGCGGGCAGATACGCAGTATTTT.

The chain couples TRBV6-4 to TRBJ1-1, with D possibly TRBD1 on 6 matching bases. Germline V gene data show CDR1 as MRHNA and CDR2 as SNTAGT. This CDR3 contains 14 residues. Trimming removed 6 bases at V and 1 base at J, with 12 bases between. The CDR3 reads CASRPKGGNTEAFF. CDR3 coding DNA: TGTGCCAGCAGACCTAAAGGGGGGAACACTGAAGCTTTCTTT.

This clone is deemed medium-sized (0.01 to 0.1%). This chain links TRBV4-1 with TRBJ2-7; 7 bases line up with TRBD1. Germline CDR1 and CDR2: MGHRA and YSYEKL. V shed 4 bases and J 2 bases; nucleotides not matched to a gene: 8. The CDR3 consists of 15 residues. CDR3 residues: CASSPQGTGPYEQYF. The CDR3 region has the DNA TGCGCCAGCAGCCCACAGGGGACGGGACCCTACGAGCAGTACTTC.

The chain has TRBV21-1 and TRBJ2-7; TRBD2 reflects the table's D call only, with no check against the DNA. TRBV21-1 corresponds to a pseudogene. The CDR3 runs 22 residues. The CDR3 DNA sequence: TGTGCCAGCAGCAAAAGCAGTGGGAGTATGGCTAGCGGTATCCTCCTTGCCTACGAGCAGTACTTC. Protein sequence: CASSKSSGSMASGILLAYEQYF.

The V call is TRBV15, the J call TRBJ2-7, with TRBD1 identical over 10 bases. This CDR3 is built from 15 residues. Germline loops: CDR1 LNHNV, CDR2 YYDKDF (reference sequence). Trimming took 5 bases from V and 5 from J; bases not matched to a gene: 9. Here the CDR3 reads CATSWGTGVGNEQYF. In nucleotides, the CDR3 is TGTGCCACCAGCTGGGGGACAGGGGTAGGGAACGAGCAGTACTTC.

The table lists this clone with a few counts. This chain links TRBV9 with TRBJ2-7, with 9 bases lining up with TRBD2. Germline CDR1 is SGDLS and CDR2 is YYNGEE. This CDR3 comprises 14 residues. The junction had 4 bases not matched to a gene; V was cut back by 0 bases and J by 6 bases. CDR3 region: CASSVGGGAGEQYF. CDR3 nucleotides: TGTGCCAGCAGCGTAGGCGGGGGGGCCGGCGAGCAGTACTTC.

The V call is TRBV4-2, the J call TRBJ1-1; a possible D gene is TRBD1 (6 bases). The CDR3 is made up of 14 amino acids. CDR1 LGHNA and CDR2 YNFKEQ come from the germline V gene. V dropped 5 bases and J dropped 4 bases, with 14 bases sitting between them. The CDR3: CASSYTGSGTEAFF. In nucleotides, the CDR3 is TGTGCCAGCAGCTACACAGGGTCGGGCACTGAAGCTTTCTTT.